These T cell receptor beta chains were read from a single sample in a study of cytomegalovirus exposure and HLA in healthy donors. Data came from immunoSEQ multiplex PCR; TCRdb stores just in-frame clones and leaves some out. This table holds approximately 160,000 clones, around two thirds found once. Sample: PBMCs. The receptors come from a man in his fifties or sixties in good health and CMV-seronegative. The CDR3 runs from the conserved cysteine through the conserved F or W. The order of the fields is V gene, J gene, D gene, clone size, CDR3 DNA, CDR3 protein. A D gene is named only where the DNA matches it firmly. Where a row states a size, it is once, few, many or the class of an expanded clone; other rows omit it.

v_gene: TRBV10-3
j_gene: TRBJ1-1
d_gene: TRBD1
abundance: -
CDR3nt: TGTGCCATCAGTGGACAGGGTCGCACTGAAGCTTTCTTT
CDR3aa: CAISGQGRTEAFF

v_gene: TRBV29-1
j_gene: TRBJ1-1
d_gene: -
abundance: -
CDR3nt: TGCAGCGTTGAAGGGGAGGGTAGAACTGAAGCTTTCTTT
CDR3aa: CSVEGEGRTEAFF

v_gene: TRBV5-1
j_gene: TRBJ2-1
d_gene: -
abundance: -
CDR3nt: TGCGCCAGCCGTCTAGAGTCACCCTACAATGAGCAGTTCTTC
CDR3aa: CASRLESPYNEQFF

v_gene: TRBV19
j_gene: TRBJ2-7
d_gene: TRBD1
abundance: -
CDR3nt: TGTGCCAGTAGCCTGACAGGGAACATCTACGAGCAGTACTTC
CDR3aa: CASSLTGNIYEQYF

v_gene: TRBV2
j_gene: TRBJ1-2
d_gene: -
abundance: -
CDR3nt: TGTGCCAGCAGTGCACAAGGAGTCTATGGCTACACCTTC
CDR3aa: CASSAQGVYGYTF

v_gene: TRBV19
j_gene: TRBJ1-1
d_gene: -
abundance: -
CDR3nt: TGTGCCAGTAGTGCTGACAGATTGAACACTGAAGCTTTCTTT
CDR3aa: CASSADRLNTEAFF

v_gene: TRBV29-1
j_gene: TRBJ1-4
d_gene: TRBD1
abundance: -
CDR3nt: TGCAGCGTTGAAGATCAGGGGGTAGCTGAAAAACTGTTTTTT
CDR3aa: CSVEDQGVAEKLFF

v_gene: TRBV5-1
j_gene: TRBJ2-2
d_gene: -
abundance: few
CDR3nt: TGCGCCAGCAGCTTGACAGGACCCGACACCGGGGAGCTGTTTTTT
CDR3aa: CASSLTGPDTGELFF

v_gene: TRBV7-7
j_gene: TRBJ2-2
d_gene: TRBD2
abundance: -
CDR3nt: TGTGCCAGCAGATCGGGACTAGGCCCTGCCGGGGAGCTGTTTTTT
CDR3aa: CASRSGLGPAGELFF

v_gene: TRBV13
j_gene: TRBJ2-1
d_gene: -
abundance: -
CDR3nt: TGTGCCAGCAGCATGGACTCATACAATGAGCAGTTCTTC
CDR3aa: CASSMDSYNEQFF

v_gene: TRBV4-1
j_gene: TRBJ1-6
d_gene: TRBD1
abundance: -
CDR3nt: TGCGCCAGCAGCCAAGCCCGGGACAGGGGTGCCCGGGGTAATTCACCCCTCCACTTT
CDR3aa: CASSQARDRGARGNSPLHF

v_gene: TRBV27
j_gene: TRBJ2-5
d_gene: -
abundance: -
CDR3nt: TGTGCCAGCAGTTTAGGGCCGGCCCCTAAAGAGACCCAGTACTTC
CDR3aa: CASSLGPAPKETQYF

v_gene: TRBV21-1
j_gene: TRBJ1-2
d_gene: -
abundance: -
CDR3nt: TGTGCCATCAGAAAACAGGGGAACTATGGCTACACCTTC
CDR3aa: CAIRKQGNYGYTF

v_gene: TRBV10-3
j_gene: TRBJ2-2
d_gene: TRBD2
abundance: -
CDR3nt: TGTGCCATTTCCAGGACTAGCGGGGGGACCGGGGAGCTGTTTTTT
CDR3aa: CAISRTSGGTGELFF

v_gene: TRBV6-1
j_gene: TRBJ2-3
d_gene: -
abundance: -
CDR3nt: TGTGCCAGCAGTGACAGGGTTGAAGGCACAGATACGCAGTATTTT
CDR3aa: CASSDRVEGTDTQYF